This record concerns one T cell receptor (beta chain) sequence. This clone turned up a few times. Its antigen is not yet known. It has no much larger one-base neighbor in the sample; base qualities were not kept. Reading the germline V gene gives CDR1 SGHTA and CDR2 FQGNSA. The CDR3, cysteine through phenylalanine, is 15 amino acids long. Left in the record is the CDR3 DNA by itself, 45 bases read in frame from the first base. V is reduced by 2 bases and J by 5 bases, leaving a spacing of 13 bases between them. TCRbeta CDR3 regions were amplified from genomic DNA using the immunoSEQ Assay, a bias-controlled multiplex PCR. The source study handled its data this way. Nucleated cell counts per sample were estimated from amplification of reference gene primers within the assay. Sequence reads were collapsed and filtered to measure the absolute abundance of every unique TCRbeta CDR3 rearrangement. For each sample, productive Simpson clonality was calculated by taking the square root of Simpson's diversity index across productive rearrangements. TCRdb stores this immuneACCESS table with in-frame sequences only. Part of the clones is absent; in the studies checked, under half of the shortfall reflects unresolved V genes, and no reason is known for the rest. That table furnishes V, J and clone size, whereas the DNA furnished D and trimming. The sample includes 250,000 to 300,000 clones, with roughly 90% observed a single time. The top ten constitute approximately 9.5% of the sample.

In the prospective study, participants were about 18 to 95 years old, resided in 25 or so geographic areas of the United States, and were enrolled through a virtual design. To assign participants to cohorts, the prospective study relied on clinical history that participants themselves reported in a screening survey and a study questionnaire. ImmuneRACE Cohort 3 recovered participants were defined by two consecutive negative NP/OP PCR tests, healthcare professional clearance, or symptom resolution. In the prospective study, mobile phlebotomists collected whole blood, serum and a nasopharyngeal or oropharyngeal swab from each participant. Additional blood draws and questionnaires over an approximately 2-month period could optionally be provided by prospective study participants. Before DNA extraction, blood samples from the prospective study were shipped at room temperature or frozen. This sample was taken from a study of blood T cell repertoires in COVID-19 (dated by TCRdb to the early 2020s). At the level of the whole study: Collaborator samples came from the United States, Italy and Spain and covered acute and convalescent phases of COVID-19. The material from the prospective study consisted of cDNA or gDNA derived from T cells, B-cell-depleted T cells, or PBMCs. The dataset comprised deeply sampled blood TCRbeta repertoires from subjects exposed to, actively infected with, or recovered from COVID-19. The repertoires were released in a freely available public database intended as a resource for research on the immune response to SARS-CoV-2. Samples were obtained from the ongoing ImmuneRACE study (first 160 participants) and from some 1,300 subjects provided by 6 global collaborators. A de-identified subject ID, COVID-19 status, age in years and sex were almost always included in the sample metadata. Where available, HLA class I and class II types were taken from metadata supplied by the sample provider and were not determined by assay-based typing.

The full study reports these points: Clinical and demographic metadata were provided uncurated, with the amount varying by source and participant.

The chain joins TRBV7-2 to TRBJ2-1; a tentative D match to TRBD2 spans 6 bases. The specimen was PBMCs or T cells enriched from blood (not recorded which). This TCR was sampled from a middle-aged man who had recovered from COVID-19. The sequenced DNA: TGTGCCAGCAGCTTAAGTAGCGGCACCCACAATGAGCAGTTCTTC. This codes for CASSLSSGTHNEQFF.